This is a list of T cell receptor beta chains from one sample in a study of Graves' ophthalmopathy and Graves' hyperthyroidism. TCRdb itself ran the multiplex PCR reads through MiXCR, one entry per CDR3 protein. Of approximately 540,000 distinct CDR3 sequences in the sample, 39% were seen once. The sequencing sample was made of peripheral blood or thyroid tissue (not recorded which). These receptors were taken from an adult man with Graves' hyperthyroidism. Both conserved end residues are part of each CDR3. The D gene is left open where the match is weak. Not all rows give a size; the values are once, few, many and, for expanded clones, a class.

clone_size j_call v_call d_call cdr3_nt cdr3_aa
many TRBJ1-2 TRBV27 . TGTGCCAGCAGCGAGTGGGGGATCAATGGCTACACCTTC CASSEWGINGYTF
. TRBJ1-1 TRBV19 . TGTGCCAGTAGTATAGGAGGGGCACTCCCAAGGGACACTGAAGCTTTCTTT CASSIGGALPRDTEAFF
. TRBJ2-5 TRBV7-9 . TGTGCCAGCAGCATCCCGGGCTTGGGGGTGGCCCAGTACTTC CASSIPGLGVAQYF
many TRBJ2-2 TRBV12-3/TRBV12-4 . TGTGCCAGCACCTTGGTGGCGAGCACCGGGGAGCTGTTTTTT CASTLVASTGELFF
. TRBJ2-7 TRBV29-1 TRBD2 TGCAGCTTGCCGCGGGAGGGCTACGAGCAGTACTTC CSLPREGYEQYF
. TRBJ2-5 TRBV2 . TGTGCCAGCAGTGAACAGAAAGAGACCCAGTACTTC CASSEQKETQYF
. TRBJ1-2 TRBV7-2 . TGTGCCAGCAGCCAAGAGTGGGCATATGGCTACACCTTC CASSQEWAYGYTF
. TRBJ2-2 TRBV2 . TGTGCCAGCAGTGAAGAGCTGTTTTTT CASSEELFF
. TRBJ2-2 TRBV30 TRBD1 TGTGCCTTTGACAGGGCGAACACCGGGGAGCTGTTTTTT CAFDRANTGELFF
few TRBJ2-2 TRBV12-3/TRBV12-4 TRBD2 TGTGCCAGCCAAAGCCAGACTAGCGGGGCCACCACCGGGGAGCTGTTTTTT CASQSQTSGATTGELFF
. TRBJ1-5 TRBV6-6 TRBD1 TGTGCCAGCAGGATGACAGGGAGAAATAGCAATCAGCCCCAGCATTTT CASRMTGRNSNQPQHF
. TRBJ2-7 TRBV25-1 . TGTACCAGCAGTGACCCCCCGCACGAGCAGTACTTC CTSSDPPHEQYF
many TRBJ2-5 TRBV19 . TGTGCCAGTAGCCACAGGCTTTATTGGGAGACCCAGTACTTC CASSHRLYWETQYF
. TRBJ2-2 TRBV7-6 . TGTGCCAGCAGTCGAACAGGGAGCTCCTACAATGAGCAGTTTTTT CASSRTGSSYNEQFF
. TRBJ2-3 TRBV5-1 TRBD2 TGCGCCAGCAGCTTGGCCCCCAGCGGGAGCCCAGATACGCAGTATTTT CASSLAPSGSPDTQYF
. TRBJ2-3 TRBV20-1 . TGCAGTGCTAGAGATAATAGCGGCACAAGGGTGCAGTATTTT CSARDNSGTRVQYF